These T cell receptor beta chains were read from a single sample in a study of blood T cell repertoires in COVID-19. Clones were sequenced by immunoSEQ multiplex PCR, and TCRdb holds only the in-frame ones, with some missing. This table has around 170,000 clones, 70% to 90% appearing once. The sample taken for sequencing was peripheral blood. The receptor source for this set is a man aged 50 to 60 with active or convalescent COVID-19. Both conserved end residues are part of each CDR3. D genes are given only for firm matches. Clone size is shown for a subset of rows, as once, few, many or a class of expanded clone.

clone size	V gene	J gene	D gene	CDR3 protein	CDR3 DNA
NA	TRBV6-4	TRBJ1-5	NA	CASSAGHGSNQPQHF	TGTGCCAGCAGTGCGGGACACGGCAGCAATCAGCCCCAGCATTTT
NA	TRBV6-6	TRBJ2-5	NA	CASSPSVTGETQYF	TGTGCCAGCAGTCCTAGCGTGACCGGAGAGACCCAGTACTTC
NA	TRBV7-9	TRBJ2-3	TRBD2	CASSLVLAGLDTQYF	TGTGCCAGCAGCTTAGTATTAGCGGGGCTGGATACGCAGTATTTT
NA	TRBV16	TRBJ1-2	TRBD1	CASSLQGYYGYTF	TGTGCCAGCAGCTTACAGGGGTACTATGGCTACACCTTC
NA	TRBV29-1	TRBJ1-1	NA	CSVEGGQVGTEAFF	TGCAGCGTTGAAGGGGGGCAGGTGGGAACTGAAGCTTTCTTT
NA	TRBV19	TRBJ1-6	NA	CASSLFVNSPLHF	TGTGCCAGTAGCCTCTTTGTTAATTCACCCCTCCACTTT
NA	TRBV5-8	TRBJ1-1	NA	CASRARNTEAFF	TGTGCCAGCAGGGCACGGAACACTGAAGCTTTCTTT
NA	TRBV19	TRBJ2-2	NA	CASSIVGSDTGELFF	TGTGCCAGTAGTATCGTAGGGAGTGACACCGGGGAGCTGTTTTTT
NA	TRBV18	TRBJ1-1	TRBD1	CASSYGQGRRTEAFF	TGTGCCAGCTCCTACGGACAGGGCCGGCGAACTGAAGCTTTCTTT
NA	TRBV7-2	TRBJ1-3	TRBD1	CASSLGRDRGPSWGNTIYF	TGTGCCAGCAGTCTCGGCCGGGACAGGGGGCCGTCGTGGGGAAACACCATATATTTT
few	TRBV7-2	TRBJ2-2	NA	CASSLPGQWATGGELFF	TGTGCCAGCAGCTTACCCGGACAGTGGGCGACGGGCGGGGAGCTGTTTTTT
NA	TRBV29-1	TRBJ2-2	TRBD2	CSALAGGRNTGELFF	TGCAGCGCACTAGCGGGAGGGCGGAACACCGGGGAGCTGTTTTTT
NA	TRBV2	TRBJ1-5	TRBD1	CASSEEGRGHNQPQHF	TGTGCCAGCAGTGAGGAGGGCAGGGGGCACAATCAGCCCCAGCATTTT
NA	TRBV2	TRBJ1-2	TRBD1	CATIQPLIPGQGDSYGYTF	TGTGCCACCATACAGCCTCTGATTCCGGGACAGGGGGATAGCTATGGCTACACCTTC
NA	TRBV7-2	TRBJ2-7	TRBD1	CASSLRRGHDEQYF	TGTGCCAGCAGCTTACGCAGGGGGCATGACGAGCAGTACTTC
once	TRBV28	TRBJ2-3	NA	CASSLSTTGLLTDTQYF	TGTGCCAGCAGTTTATCCACAACTGGACTACTAACAGATACGCAGTATTTT
once	TRBV21-1	TRBJ1-3	NA	CASSKERQTRLGNTIYF	TGTGCCAGCAGCAAAGAGAGACAGACCCGTCTGGGAAACACCATATATTTT
NA	TRBV4-1	TRBJ2-4	TRBD2	CASSQDVQRGSNIQYF	TGCGCCAGCAGCCAAGACGTGCAGCGGGGGTCAAACATTCAGTACTTC
NA	TRBV7-2	TRBJ2-7	TRBD2	CASSWLGGAGGLRDF	TGTGCCAGCAGCTGGCTCGGAGGGGCGGGAGGTCTAAGGGACTTC
NA	TRBV2	TRBJ2-7	TRBD2	CASTDQGLAGGGPYEQYF	TGTGCCAGCACCGACCAGGGACTAGCGGGAGGTGGGCCCTACGAGCAGTACTTC
NA	TRBV28	TRBJ1-5	NA	CASSGHLLNQPQHF	TGTGCCAGCAGTGGACACTTACTTAATCAGCCCCAGCATTTT
NA	TRBV15	TRBJ1-1	NA	CATSRVKAGNTEAFF	TGTGCCACCAGCAGAGTTAAGGCAGGGAACACTGAAGCTTTCTTT
NA	TRBV6-5	TRBJ1-5	TRBD1	CASSRTGGAIQPQHF	TGTGCCAGCAGCCGAACAGGGGGCGCGATTCAGCCCCAGCATTTT
few	TRBV4-2	TRBJ2-7	TRBD1	CASSQGGQGAVHEQYF	TGTGCCAGCAGCCAAGGGGGACAGGGGGCAGTCCACGAGCAGTACTTC
NA	TRBV5-1	TRBJ1-4	NA	CASSLAAVATNEKLFF	TGCGCCAGCAGCTTGGCCGCAGTCGCAACTAATGAAAAACTGTTTTTT
NA	TRBV6-6	TRBJ1-1	NA	CASMHYTEAFF	TGTGCCAGCATGCACTACACTGAAGCTTTCTTT
NA	TRBV27	TRBJ1-2	NA	CASRPTGQTGYTF	TGTGCCAGCCGACCAACAGGTCAAACAGGGTACACCTTC
NA	TRBV7-9	TRBJ1-3	TRBD1	CASSLAGGSSGNTIYF	TGTGCCAGCAGCTTAGCAGGGGGCAGCTCTGGAAACACCATATATTTT
once	TRBV6-4	TRBJ2-3	NA	CASSDQGSTDTQYF	TGTGCCAGCAGTGACCAGGGGAGCACAGATACGCAGTATTTT
NA	TRBV10-3	TRBJ2-1	NA	CAIGLREQYNEQFF	TGTGCCATCGGTCTCCGGGAGCAATACAATGAGCAGTTCTTC
NA	TRBV2	TRBJ1-5	TRBD1	CASEQGVGQPQHF	TGTGCCAGCGAACAGGGGGTTGGTCAGCCCCAGCATTTT
NA	TRBV3-1/TRBV3-2	TRBJ2-7	NA	CASSQELEQPAYEQYF	TGTGCCAGCAGCCAAGAGTTGGAGCAGCCCGCCTACGAGCAGTACTTC
NA	TRBV4-1	TRBJ1-4	NA	CASSQDLTGGNNEKLFF	TGCGCCAGCAGCCAAGATCTTACGGGGGGAAATAATGAAAAACTGTTTTTT
NA	TRBV6-6	TRBJ1-5	TRBD1	CASSRGQGALIQPQHF	TGTGCCAGCAGTCGCGGACAGGGGGCGTTAATCCAGCCCCAGCATTTT
NA	TRBV6-2/TRBV6-3	TRBJ2-6	TRBD1	CASSSDRGAGGANVLTF	TGTGCCAGCAGCAGCGACAGGGGTGCTGGAGGGGCCAACGTCCTGACTTTC
once	TRBV7-3	TRBJ1-1	NA	CASSLRAGRTEAFF	TGTGCCAGCAGCTTACGGGCAGGGCGGACTGAAGCTTTCTTT
few	TRBV2	TRBJ1-1	NA	CASIRGGITEAFF	TGTGCCAGCATCAGGGGAGGGATCACTGAAGCTTTCTTT
NA	TRBV4-1	TRBJ1-5	TRBD1	CASSQDSRGGNQPQHF	TGCGCCAGCAGCCAAGATAGCAGGGGGGGCAATCAGCCCCAGCATTTT
few	TRBV2	TRBJ2-7	TRBD1	CASSRDRVRYEQYF	TGTGCCAGCAGTAGGGACAGGGTTCGCTACGAGCAGTACTTC
NA	TRBV4-2	TRBJ2-3	TRBD2	CASSRKERSGRTREGGAQYF	TGTGCCAGCAGCCGAAAAGAAAGAAGTGGCCGGACTAGGGAGGGTGGGGCGCAGTATTTT
once	TRBV4-1	TRBJ1-5	TRBD1	CASSVGDRPAYSQPQHF	TGCGCCAGCAGCGTAGGGGACAGGCCTGCTTACAGTCAGCCCCAGCATTTT
NA	TRBV5-1	TRBJ2-3	TRBD2	CASSLGGTRSDTQYF	TGCGCCAGCAGCCTGGGCGGGACTAGGTCAGATACGCAGTATTTT
NA	TRBV5-1	TRBJ1-2	TRBD1	CASSFTGDYGYTF	TGCGCCAGCAGCTTCACAGGGGATTATGGCTACACCTTC
NA	TRBV7-9	TRBJ2-2	NA	CASSRIRGSTGELFF	TGTGCCAGCAGCCGAATCCGAGGGAGCACCGGGGAGCTGTTTTTT
NA	TRBV4-2	TRBJ1-2	NA	CASSPNPGSGYTF	TGTGCCAGCAGCCCCAATCCGGGGAGCGGCTACACCTTC
few	TRBV29-1	TRBJ1-1	TRBD1	CSVSRGRRTEAFF	TGCAGCGTCTCAAGGGGGCGTCGAACTGAAGCTTTCTTT
NA	TRBV2	TRBJ2-5	NA	CASSNRDKETQYF	TGTGCCAGCAGTAACCGGGACAAAGAGACCCAGTACTTC
NA	TRBV27	TRBJ1-2	NA	CASSSEGLGGYTF	TGTGCCAGCAGCTCGGAGGGGTTGGGTGGCTACACCTTC
once	TRBV7-2	TRBJ2-7	NA	CASSTRTANYEQYF	TGTGCCAGCAGCACGCGGACAGCGAACTACGAGCAGTACTTC
NA	TRBV30	TRBJ1-2	NA	CAWSDGTDYGYTF	TGTGCCTGGAGTGACGGGACTGATTATGGCTACACCTTC
NA	TRBV6-5	TRBJ1-2	TRBD1	CASSSPDRGRVHGYTF	TGTGCCAGCAGTTCGCCTGACAGGGGGCGTGTACATGGCTACACCTTC
NA	TRBV7-9	TRBJ1-2	NA	CASSPRGGWGYTF	TGTGCCAGCAGCCCCCGGGGGGGATGGGGCTACACCTTC
NA	TRBV3-1/TRBV3-2	TRBJ1-5	NA	CASSQRQSNQPQHF	TGTGCCAGCAGCCAAAGACAGAGCAATCAGCCCCAGCATTTT
NA	TRBV28	TRBJ1-6	TRBD1	CASGTGFSPLHF	TGTGCCTCCGGGACAGGGTTTTCACCCCTCCACTTT
NA	TRBV20-1	TRBJ2-7	NA	CSASPPGHPYEQYF	TGCAGTGCTAGTCCTCCGGGACACCCCTACGAGCAGTACTTC
few	TRBV5-1	TRBJ2-5	TRBD1	CASSVTQGARETQYF	TGCGCCAGCAGCGTTACACAGGGGGCGAGGGAGACCCAGTACTTC
NA	TRBV19	TRBJ1-5	NA	CASSIAVPGQGLPQHF	TGTGCCAGTAGTATAGCGGTCCCGGGACAAGGGTTACCCCAGCATTTT
NA	TRBV5-1	TRBJ1-3	NA	CASSLAARGGSAGNTIYF	TGCGCCAGCAGCTTGGCGGCTAGGGGGGGAAGTGCTGGAAACACCATATATTTT